This TCR beta chain emerged from a study of PD-1 blockade in mismatch repair-deficient tumors. Sequenced by immunoSEQ multiplex PCR; TCRdb stores in-frame clones only, minus some. The table has 50,000 to 75,000 clones, about nine tenths seen once; the top ten hold over 11%. After removal of 0 bases from V and 4 bases from J, the junction contained 10 bases not matched to a gene. CDR1 and CDR2 (germline): ENHRY, SYGVKD. The CDR3 totals 18 residues. The specimen was peripheral blood, collected 52 weeks after starting pembrolizumab. This sequence was found in an adult with mismatch repair-deficient cancer. This sequence joins TRBV10-3 and TRBJ2-1; 9 bases line up with TRBD2. DNA for the CDR3: TGTGCCATCAGTGAGTCGGGGGCTAGCGGGATGTTATACAATGAGCAGTTCTTC. The encoded protein is CAISESGASGMLYNEQFF.